These 10 T cell receptor beta chains originate from one sample sequenced in a study of T cells in Graves' hyperthyroidism and ophthalmopathy. The investigators amplified TCR beta CDR3 regions from RNA transcripts. A first-round RT-PCR of the TCR CDR3 used the HTBI primer set. From the multiplex PCR reads, TCRdb called clonotypes with MiXCR, one entry per CDR3 protein. The sample carries more than 600,000 distinct CDR3 sequences, around 15% recorded once. The sample comprised blood. The receptors were sampled from a man aged 18 to 30 with Graves' hyperthyroidism.

This clonotype appeared a few times. CDR3 nucleotides: TGTGCCTGGAGTCCAGGACAGGGCTTTCCTTACGAGCAGTACTTC. Its protein is CAWSPGQGFPYEQYF. The chain couples TRBV30 to TRBJ2-7; TRBD1 matches 8 bases. Germline V gives CDR1 GTSNPN, CDR2 SVGIG (reference sequence). The CDR3 is made up of 15 amino acids. V lost 2 bases to trimming and J lost 4 bases; unmatched junction nucleotides: 10. The entire variable domain, with the rest obtained from reference TRBV30 and TRBJ2-7, is as follows: SQTIHQWPATLVQPVGSPLSLECTVEGTSNPNLYWYRQAAGRGLQLLFYSVGIGQISSEVPQNLSASRPQDRQFILSSKKLLLSDSGFYLCAWSPGQGFPYEQYFGPGTRLTVT.

This clonotype showed up many times. The chain joins TRBV30 to TRBJ2-3; D might be TRBD1 (5 bases). CDR3 length: 13 residues. The germline V and J ends were trimmed by 2 bases and 5 bases, with 11 bases remaining between them. Looked up from germline, CDR1 is GTSNPN and CDR2 is SVGIG (reference sequence). The DNA of the CDR3 is TGTGCCTGGAGTTTAGGGGCGAGAGATACGCAGTATTTT. Translating gives CAWSLGARDTQYF.

At least ten counts were recorded for this clonotype. The chain employs TRBV11-3 and TRBJ1-1; D is unclear. Trimming shortened V by 0 bases and J by 1 base, and 9 bases separated the two germline ends. Germline CDR1 and CDR2: SGHNT and YENEEA. CDR3 length: 15 residues. CDR3 in DNA: TGTGCCAGCAGCTTAGATAGGGTCGGGAACACTGAAGCTTTCTTT. It specifies CASSLDRVGNTEAFF.

Ten or more counts support this clonotype. The V and J genes are TRBV12-3 or TRBV12-4 and TRBJ2-7, with 8 bases fitting TRBD2. The CDR3 covers 16 residues. V dropped 2 bases and J dropped 0; count of bases not matched to a gene: 6. The CDR3 bases are TGTGCCAGCAGTTTACAGTACGGGAGGGCCTCCTACGAGCAGTACTTC. Protein: CASSLQYGRASYEQYF.

Turning to this clonotype: A read error is possible here, since a much larger clone lies one base away. The chain uses TRBV24-1 and TRBJ1-2; 7 nucleotides agree with TRBD1. Germline V gives CDR1 KGHDR, CDR2 SFDVKD. V lost 3 bases and J lost 2; bases outside the gene matches: 2. This CDR3 contains 14 residues. In DNA form, the CDR3 reads TGTGCCACCAGTGATCCGACAGGGAACTATGGCTACACCTTC. It encodes CATSDPTGNYGYTF.

The chain uses TRBV6-2 or TRBV6-3 and TRBJ2-7; D might be TRBD2 (6 bases). CDR3 length: 17 amino acids. Germline V lookup: CDR1 MNHEY, CDR2 SVGEGT. V lost 2 bases and J lost 1, with 18 bases in between. DNA of the CDR3: TGTGCCAGCAGTTACCCCCGTGGGGTAGCGGTTTCCTACGAGCAGTACTTC. Its protein product is CASSYPRGVAVSYEQYF.

The V call is TRBV29-1, the J call TRBJ2-7, with D uncertain. Germline V CDR1 and CDR2: SQVTM, ANQGSEA. The CDR3 totals 12 residues. V was shortened by 0 bases and J by 5 bases, with 8 bases between the two germline ends. DNA of the CDR3: TGCAGCGTTGAAGATTCGAGTGACGAGCAGTACTTC. Its translation: CSVEDSSDEQYF.

On this clonotype itself: A read error is possible here, since a much larger clone lies one base away. This rearrangement joins TRBV11-3 to TRBJ2-5, with 8 nucleotides matching TRBD1. This CDR3 region has 14 residues. CDR1 is SGHNT, CDR2 YENEEA, per germline. The DNA for the CDR3 is TGTACCAGCAGCAAACAGGGGGTCCAAGAGACCCAGTACTTC. Protein sequence: CTSSKQGVQETQYF.

This clonotype was seen only a few times. The chain combines TRBV5-1 with TRBJ1-1; TRBD1 agrees at 7 bases. The junction had 9 bases not matched to a gene; V was cut back by 0 bases and J by 7 bases. Germline lookup yields CDR1 SGHRS and CDR2 YFSETQ. The CDR3 contains 15 residues. CDR3 in DNA: TGCGCCAGCAGCTTGGCACTGGGACAGACCTATGAAGCTTTCTTT. Translated, it gives CASSLALGQTYEAFF.

Concerning this clonotype: With a much larger clone just one base away, this may be a read error. The chain employs TRBV7-9 and TRBJ2-7; D is uncertain. In germline, CDR1 is SEHNR, CDR2 FQNEAQ (reference sequence). The CDR3 is made up of 12 amino acids. V lost 5 bases and J lost 8, with 13 bases in between. The CDR3 DNA reads TGTGCCAGCAGCCCCCGTCTGTACAAGCAGTACTTC. Its translation: CASSPRLYKQYF.